A single sample is the source of the 5 T cell receptor beta chains below, sequenced in a study of shared clonotypes between healthy human individuals. Some clones are missing from TCRdb's copy, which holds only in-frame ones; the method was immunoSEQ multiplex PCR. Here the sample spans roughly 2 million clones, 90% to 97% being singletons. The sample comprised naive CD4+ T cells sorted from blood. The subset here: CD45RA+ positively selected. The receptors derive from a man younger than 35 in good health.

The chain carries TRBV30 and TRBJ1-4, with 7 bases identical to TRBD1. The trim removed 6 bases at V and 7 bases at J, leaving 8 bases unmatched. This CDR3 contains 13 residues. Germline V lookup: CDR1 GTSNPN, CDR2 SVGIG (reference sequence). The CDR3 is CACTRDSPEKLFF. CDR3 coding DNA: TGTGCCTGTACGAGGGACAGTCCTGAAAAACTGTTTTTT.

This chain joins TRBV6-1 and TRBJ2-7, with 11 bases matching TRBD1. CDR3 length equals 15 residues. The ends lost 8 bases at V and 3 bases at J; junction bases unmatched: 9. Germline CDR1 reads MNHNS; CDR2 reads SASEGT. CDR3 sequence: CASGQGAPLGYEQYF. In DNA form, the CDR3 reads TGTGCCAGCGGACAGGGGGCTCCTCTCGGCTACGAGCAGTACTTC.

This rearrangement joins TRBV4-2 to TRBJ1-1; no clear D gene. CDR1 and CDR2 (germline): LGHNA, YNFKEQ. This CDR3 is 15 amino acids long. Trimming took off 1 base at V and 2 bases at J, with 11 bases between the two ends. In DNA, the CDR3 is TGTGCCAGCAGCCAAGGGGTAACCGAAAACACTGAAGCTTTCTTT. The encoded protein is CASSQGVTENTEAFF.

The CDR3: CASSPVGFSGYGYTF. As DNA, the CDR3 is TGTGCCAGCAGCCCCGTCGGGTTCTCTGGCTATGGCTACACCTTC. The chain recombines TRBV9 with TRBJ1-2; no clear D. The V gene's germline CDR1 is SGDLS and CDR2 YYNGEE. The CDR3 runs 15 residues. V was shortened by 4 bases and J by 4 bases, with 17 bases between the two germline ends. The variable domain in full, completed from reference TRBV9 and TRBJ1-2, reads DSGVTQTPKHLITATGQRVTLRCSPRSGDLSVYWYQQSLDQGLQFLIQYYNGEERAKGNILERFSAQQFPDLHSELNLSSLELGDSALYFCASSPVGFSGYGYTFGSGTRLTVV.

The DNA for the CDR3 is TGTGCCAGCAGCCAAGCCGGGGGGTCCTCGAAGAGGGACCCTGAAGCTTTCTTT. This translates into CASSQAGGSSKRDPEAFF. This chain connects TRBV4-2 to TRBJ1-1, with a tentative D call TRBD1 (5 bases). The CDR3 is made up of 18 amino acids. Trimming cost V 1 base and J 6 bases, with 24 bases left between them. Germline V gene lookup returns CDR1 LGHNA and CDR2 YNFKEQ.